These 5 T cell receptor beta chains were sequenced from one sample in a study of T cell changes during pregnancy in multiple sclerosis. Assay used: immunoSEQ multiplex PCR; TCRdb lists only in-frame clones, some missing. The data hold around 63,000 clones, with 91% observed a single time. This specimen was peripheral blood, taken after pregnancy. These receptors all stem from a female donor in good health, enrolled as a control in a pregnancy study.

The chain carries TRBV25-1 and TRBJ2-7, with D maybe TRBD1 (5 bases). Germline lookup yields CDR1 MGHDK and CDR2 SYGVNS. V was clipped by 0 bases and J by 2 bases, with 11 bases between them. The CDR3 runs to 15 residues. The CDR3, as DNA: TGTGCCAGCAGTGAATATTTGGGGCAAGCCTACGAGCAGTACTTC. It codes for CASSEYLGQAYEQYF.

The chain couples TRBV5-5 to TRBJ1-3, with 8 nucleotides matching TRBD1. The CDR3 has 14 residues. The V gene's germline CDR1 is SGHKS and CDR2 YYEKEE (reference sequence). V lost 4 bases to trimming and J lost 5 bases; unmatched junction nucleotides: 5. CDR3 loop: CASSMDRVRNTIYF. The CDR3 region has the DNA TGTGCCAGCAGCATGGACAGGGTTAGAAACACCATATATTTT.

The J gene is TRBJ2-7, the V gene TRBV11-3; D is uncertain. The CDR3 extends over 13 amino acids. Trimming removed 0 bases at V and 6 bases at J, with 9 bases between. Germline V gene sequence: CDR1 SGHNT, CDR2 YENEEA. The CDR3 region is CASSLDSRPEQYF. The CDR3 DNA reads as TGTGCCAGCAGCTTAGACAGTCGCCCCGAGCAGTACTTC. Full variable domain (rest looked up from reference TRBV11-3 and TRBJ2-7): EAGVVQSPRYKIIEKKQPVAFWCNPISGHNTLYWYLQNLGQGPELLIRYENEEAVDDSQLPKDRFSAERLKGVDSTLKIQPAELGDSAVYLCASSLDSRPEQYFGPGTRLTVT.

Only one count was recorded for this clone. V and J are TRBV5-1 and TRBJ1-1, with a possible D match to TRBD1 (5 bases). Deletions cut 1 base from V and 3 bases from J, with 28 bases between. Germline-derived CDR1 and CDR2 are SGHRS and YFSETQ. This CDR3 comprises 20 residues. This chain's CDR3 is CASSLFSSDGPFWDYTEAFF. In DNA form, the CDR3 reads TGCGCCAGCAGCTTGTTTAGTTCGGACGGGCCCTTCTGGGACTACACTGAAGCTTTCTTT.

The chain couples TRBV4-2 to TRBJ2-3, with D possibly TRBD2 on 6 matching bases. Trimming removed 4 bases at V and 0 bases at J, with 11 bases between. Looked up from germline, CDR1 is LGHNA and CDR2 is YNFKEQ. The CDR3 runs to 15 residues. CDR3 amino acids: CASSPTGTSTDTQYF. The CDR3 region has the DNA TGTGCCAGCAGCCCCACGGGGACTAGCACAGATACGCAGTATTTT.